This is a list of T cell receptor beta chains from one sample in a study of cytomegalovirus exposure and HLA in healthy donors. Assay used: immunoSEQ multiplex PCR; TCRdb lists only in-frame clones, some missing. This sample has approximately 160,000 clones; more than 75% occur once, and the top ten carry approximately 1.4%. Sequencing was done on a sample of PBMCs. All receptors come from a girl under 18 in good health and CMV-seropositive. Each CDR3 is given with its conserved first and last residue. The order of the fields is J gene, clone size, CDR3 length, D gene, V gene, CDR3 protein, CDR3 DNA. D genes are given only for firm matches. Clone size is shown for a subset of rows, as once, few, many or a class of expanded clone.

J: TRBJ2-7; size: once; length: 14; D: TRBD1; V: TRBV15; CDR3: CATSREDRGREQYF; DNA: TGTGCCACCAGCCGGGAGGACAGGGGGCGAGAGCAGTACTTC
J: TRBJ2-1; size: once; length: 13; D: -; V: TRBV7-9; CDR3: CASSLVRGPEQFF; DNA: TGTGCCAGCAGCTTAGTGCGGGGGCCTGAGCAGTTCTTC
J: TRBJ1-2; size: -; length: 14; D: -; V: TRBV27; CDR3: CASSLQGEDYGYTF; DNA: TGTGCCAGCAGTTTACAAGGGGAGGACTATGGCTACACCTTC
J: TRBJ2-1; size: once; length: 12; D: -; V: TRBV6-1; CDR3: CASSVLVNEQFF; DNA: TGTGCCAGCAGTGTTTTAGTCAATGAGCAGTTCTTC
J: TRBJ1-1; size: few; length: 14; D: TRBD1; V: TRBV28; CDR3: CASSLGQGYTEAFF; DNA: TGTGCCAGCAGCCTTGGACAGGGATACACTGAAGCTTTCTTT
J: TRBJ1-2; size: -; length: 13; D: -; V: TRBV28; CDR3: CASSLGRAYGYTF; DNA: TGTGCCAGCAGTTTAGGCAGGGCCTATGGCTACACCTTC
J: TRBJ1-1; size: -; length: 11; D: -; V: TRBV19; CDR3: CASSIRYEAFF; DNA: TGTGCCAGTAGTATACGTTATGAAGCTTTCTTT
J: TRBJ2-7; size: -; length: 14; D: TRBD2; V: TRBV30; CDR3: CAWTSGSRLGEQYF; DNA: TGTGCCTGGACCAGCGGGAGTAGGCTCGGCGAGCAGTACTTC
J: TRBJ2-5; size: -; length: 19; D: TRBD2; V: TRBV10-3; CDR3: CAISASQTRLAGGWETQYF; DNA: TGTGCCATCAGTGCATCGCAAACTAGACTAGCGGGGGGATGGGAGACCCAGTACTTC
J: TRBJ1-3; size: -; length: 19; D: -; V: TRBV29-1; CDR3: CSVDGEGDNMIFSGNTIYF; DNA: TGCAGCGTTGATGGGGAGGGGGACAATATGATTTTCTCTGGAAACACCATATATTTT
J: TRBJ2-2; size: -; length: 14; D: -; V: TRBV5-6; CDR3: CASSWAIQGEELFF; DNA: TGTGCCAGCAGCTGGGCAATACAGGGCGAGGAGCTGTTTTTT
J: TRBJ2-7; size: few; length: 15; D: TRBD1; V: TRBV25-1; CDR3: CASSETGTGGAEQYF; DNA: TGTGCCAGCAGTGAAACCGGGACAGGGGGCGCCGAGCAGTACTTC
J: TRBJ2-5; size: few; length: 16; D: TRBD2; V: TRBV18; CDR3: CASSPIAGGPRETQYF; DNA: TGTGCCAGCTCACCAATAGCGGGAGGCCCGAGGGAGACCCAGTACTTC
J: TRBJ1-1; size: -; length: 11; D: -; V: TRBV6-5; CDR3: CASSYQAVAFF; DNA: TGTGCCAGCAGTTACCAGGCCGTGGCTTTCTTT
J: TRBJ2-1; size: -; length: 16; D: TRBD2; V: TRBV7-2; CDR3: CASSARGLAGYNEQFF; DNA: TGTGCCAGCAGCGCAAGGGGACTAGCGGGGTACAATGAGCAGTTCTTC
J: TRBJ2-1; size: -; length: 12; D: -; V: TRBV5-1; CDR3: CASSQEDNEQFF; DNA: TGCGCCAGCAGCCAAGAGGATAATGAGCAGTTCTTC
J: TRBJ1-1; size: -; length: 18; D: -; V: TRBV7-9; CDR3: CSSSLAGWGDFIVTEAFF; DNA: TGTTCCAGCAGCTTAGCAGGGTGGGGGGACTTTATTGTCACTGAAGCTTTCTTT
J: TRBJ1-2; size: few; length: 18; D: TRBD1; V: TRBV28; CDR3: CASSPLPGQGLENYGYTF; DNA: TGTGCCAGCAGTCCCCTCCCGGGACAGGGGTTAGAGAACTATGGCTACACCTTC
J: TRBJ2-7; size: -; length: 15; D: -; V: TRBV27; CDR3: CASSRSGTESYEQYF; DNA: TGTGCCAGCTCCCGATCCGGGACTGAATCCTACGAGCAGTACTTC
J: TRBJ2-2; size: -; length: 13; D: -; V: TRBV5-1; CDR3: CASSLAVTGELFF; DNA: TGCGCCAGCAGCTTGGCAGTCACCGGGGAGCTGTTTTTT
J: TRBJ1-2; size: -; length: 15; D: TRBD1; V: TRBV28; CDR3: CASRRTGGWESGYTF; DNA: TGTGCCAGCAGACGGACAGGGGGCTGGGAGAGTGGCTACACCTTC
J: TRBJ2-1; size: -; length: 12; D: TRBD2; V: TRBV6-5; CDR3: CASTGLAGAKFF; DNA: TGTGCCAGCACGGGACTAGCGGGAGCAAAGTTCTTC
J: TRBJ1-2; size: -; length: 19; D: -; V: TRBV29-1; CDR3: CSVERWGQAASRANYGYTF; DNA: TGCAGCGTTGAACGGTGGGGGCAGGCCGCCTCTAGAGCTAACTATGGCTACACCTTC
J: TRBJ2-1; size: -; length: 13; D: TRBD1; V: TRBV6-1; CDR3: CASSDSRDSGQFF; DNA: TGTGCCAGCAGTGATTCCCGGGACAGCGGACAGTTCTTC
J: TRBJ2-1; size: -; length: 14; D: -; V: TRBV10-3; CDR3: CAISESSGYNEQFF; DNA: TGTGCCATCAGTGAGTCTTCAGGTTACAATGAGCAGTTCTTC
J: TRBJ1-1; size: -; length: 14; D: -; V: TRBV7-9; CDR3: CASSVRRGGTEAFF; DNA: TGTGCCAGCAGCGTGCGCCGGGGAGGCACTGAAGCTTTCTTT